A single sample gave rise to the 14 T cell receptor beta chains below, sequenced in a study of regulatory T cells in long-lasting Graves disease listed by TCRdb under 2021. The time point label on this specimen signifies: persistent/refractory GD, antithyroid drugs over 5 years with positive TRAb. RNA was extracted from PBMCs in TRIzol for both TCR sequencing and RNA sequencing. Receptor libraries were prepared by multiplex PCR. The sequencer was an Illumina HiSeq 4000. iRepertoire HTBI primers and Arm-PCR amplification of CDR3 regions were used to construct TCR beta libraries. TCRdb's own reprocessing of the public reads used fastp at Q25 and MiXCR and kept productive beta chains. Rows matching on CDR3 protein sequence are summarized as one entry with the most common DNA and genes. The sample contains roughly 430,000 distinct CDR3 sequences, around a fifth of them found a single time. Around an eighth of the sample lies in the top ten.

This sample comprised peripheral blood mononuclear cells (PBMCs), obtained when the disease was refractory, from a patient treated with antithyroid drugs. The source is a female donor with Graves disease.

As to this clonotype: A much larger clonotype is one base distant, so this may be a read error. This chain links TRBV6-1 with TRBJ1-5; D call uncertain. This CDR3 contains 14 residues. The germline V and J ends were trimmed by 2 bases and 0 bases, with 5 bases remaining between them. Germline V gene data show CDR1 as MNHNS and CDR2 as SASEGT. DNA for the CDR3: TGTGCCAGCAGTGAACAGGATAGCAATCAGCCCCAGCATTTT. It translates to CASSEQDSNQPQHF.

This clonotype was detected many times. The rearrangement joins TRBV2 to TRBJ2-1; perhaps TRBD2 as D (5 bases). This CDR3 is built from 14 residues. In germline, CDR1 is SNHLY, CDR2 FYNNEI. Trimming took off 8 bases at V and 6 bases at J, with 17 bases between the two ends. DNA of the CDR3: TGTGCCAGCGTTAGGACTCCTATATTCAATGAGCAGTTCTTC. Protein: CASVRTPIFNEQFF.

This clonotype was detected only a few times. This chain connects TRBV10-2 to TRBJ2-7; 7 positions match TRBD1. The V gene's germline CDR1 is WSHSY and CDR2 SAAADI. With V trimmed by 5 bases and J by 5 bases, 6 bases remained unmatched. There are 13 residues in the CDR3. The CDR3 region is CASSTPGGNEQYF. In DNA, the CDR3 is TGCGCCAGCAGTACCCCAGGGGGTAACGAGCAGTACTTC.

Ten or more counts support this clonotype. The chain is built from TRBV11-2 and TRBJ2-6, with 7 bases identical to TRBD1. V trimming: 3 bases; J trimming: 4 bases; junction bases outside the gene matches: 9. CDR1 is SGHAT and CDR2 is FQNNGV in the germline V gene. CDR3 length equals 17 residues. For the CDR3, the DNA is TGTGCCAGCAGCTTTGGCCAGGGGGTGCGCGGGGCCAACGTCCTGACTTTC. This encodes CASSFGQGVRGANVLTF.

DNA of the CDR3: TGTGCCAGCAGCTTAGCAACTGAGCGGTTTGAGCAGTTCTTC. It encodes CASSLATERFEQFF. This chain uses TRBV11-2 with TRBJ2-1; possible D gene TRBD2, 5 bases. Per the germline V gene, CDR1 is SGHAT and CDR2 is FQNNGV. The CDR3 length is 14 residues. V lost 1 base and J 9 bases, leaving 13 bases between the germline ends.

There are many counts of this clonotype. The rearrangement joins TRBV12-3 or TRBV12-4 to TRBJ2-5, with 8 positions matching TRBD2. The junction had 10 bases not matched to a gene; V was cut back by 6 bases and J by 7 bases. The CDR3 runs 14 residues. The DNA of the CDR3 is TGTGCCAGCAGGGACGGGGGGGGGAGGGGGACCCAGTACTTC. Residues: CASRDGGGRGTQYF.

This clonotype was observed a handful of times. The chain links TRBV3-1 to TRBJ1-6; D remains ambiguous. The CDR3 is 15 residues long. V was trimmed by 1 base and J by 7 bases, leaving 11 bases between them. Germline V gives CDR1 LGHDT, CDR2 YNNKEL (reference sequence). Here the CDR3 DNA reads TGTGCCAGCAGCCAAGGGGCATTGAGGAATTCACCCCTCCACTTT. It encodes CASSQGALRNSPLHF.

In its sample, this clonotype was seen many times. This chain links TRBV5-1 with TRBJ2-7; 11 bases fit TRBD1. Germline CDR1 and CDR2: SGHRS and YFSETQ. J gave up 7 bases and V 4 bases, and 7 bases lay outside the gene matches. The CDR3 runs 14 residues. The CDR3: CASSKGQGALEQYF. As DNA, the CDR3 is TGCGCCAGCAGCAAAGGACAGGGGGCGCTTGAGCAGTACTTC.

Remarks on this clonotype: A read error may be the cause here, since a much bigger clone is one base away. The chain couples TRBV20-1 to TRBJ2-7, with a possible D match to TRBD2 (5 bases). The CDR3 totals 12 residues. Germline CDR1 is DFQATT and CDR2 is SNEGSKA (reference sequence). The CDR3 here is CRASRDSYEQYF. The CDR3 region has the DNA TGCAGAGCTAGTCGGGACTCCTACGAGCAGTACTTC.

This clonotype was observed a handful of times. The CDR3 here is CASSYSPSGLSSYEQYF. The CDR3 bases are TGTGCCAGCAGTTACTCTCCTAGCGGGTTGTCCTCCTACGAGCAGTACTTC. The J gene is TRBJ2-7, the V gene TRBV6-9; 8 positions match TRBD2. The V and J ends lost 3 bases and 0 bases, in that order; junction bases with no gene match: 10. The germline V gene has CDR1 MNHGY and CDR2 SVAAGI. The CDR3 spans 17 residues.

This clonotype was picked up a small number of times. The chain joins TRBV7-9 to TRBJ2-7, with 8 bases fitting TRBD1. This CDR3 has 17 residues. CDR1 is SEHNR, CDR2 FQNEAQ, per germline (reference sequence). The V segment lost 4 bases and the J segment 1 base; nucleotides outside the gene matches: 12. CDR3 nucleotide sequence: TGTGCCAGCAGCTCCTCACTTCGACAGGGGATATCCTACGAGCAGTACTTC. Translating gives CASSSSLRQGISYEQYF.

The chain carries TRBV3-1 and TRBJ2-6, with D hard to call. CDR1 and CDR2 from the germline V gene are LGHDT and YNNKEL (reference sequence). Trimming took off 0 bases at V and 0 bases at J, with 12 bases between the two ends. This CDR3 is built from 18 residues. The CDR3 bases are TGTGCCAGCAGCCAAGACACCCTAAGAAGCTCTGGGGCCAACGTCCTGACTTTC. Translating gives CASSQDTLRSSGANVLTF.

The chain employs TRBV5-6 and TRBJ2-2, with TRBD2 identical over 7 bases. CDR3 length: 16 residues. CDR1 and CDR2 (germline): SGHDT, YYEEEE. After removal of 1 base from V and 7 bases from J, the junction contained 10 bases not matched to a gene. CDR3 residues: CASSLREGLIFGELFF. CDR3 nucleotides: TGTGCCAGCAGCTTGAGGGAGGGACTAATATTCGGGGAGCTGTTTTTT.

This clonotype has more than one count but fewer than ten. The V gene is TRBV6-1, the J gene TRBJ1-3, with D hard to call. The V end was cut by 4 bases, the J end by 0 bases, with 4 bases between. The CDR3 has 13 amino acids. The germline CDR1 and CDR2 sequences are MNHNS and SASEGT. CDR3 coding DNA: TGTGCCAGCAGTGCAGACTCTGGAAACACCATATATTTT. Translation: CASSADSGNTIYF.